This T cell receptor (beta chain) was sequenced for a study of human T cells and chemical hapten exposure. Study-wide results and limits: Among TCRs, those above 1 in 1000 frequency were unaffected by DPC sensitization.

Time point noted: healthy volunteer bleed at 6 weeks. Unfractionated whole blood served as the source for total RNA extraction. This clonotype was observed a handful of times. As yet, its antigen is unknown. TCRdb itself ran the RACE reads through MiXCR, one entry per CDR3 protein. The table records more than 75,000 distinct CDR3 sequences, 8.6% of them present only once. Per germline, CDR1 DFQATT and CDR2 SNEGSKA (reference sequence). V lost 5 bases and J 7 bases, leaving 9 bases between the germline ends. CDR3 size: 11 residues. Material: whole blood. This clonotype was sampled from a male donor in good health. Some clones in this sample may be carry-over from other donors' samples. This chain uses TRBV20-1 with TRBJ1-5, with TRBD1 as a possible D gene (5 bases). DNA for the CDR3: TGCAGTGCTGGGACTGGGCAGCCCCAGCATTTT. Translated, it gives CSAGTGQPQHF.